What follows are 26 T cell receptor beta chains derived from one specimen sequenced in a study of regulatory T cells in long-lasting Graves disease. CDR3 regions were amplified by Arm-PCR using iRepertoire HTBI primers to build TCR beta libraries. A single record per CDR3 protein comes from TCRdb applying MiXCR to the multiplex PCR reads. The data contain some 370,000 distinct CDR3 sequences, roughly 10% of them singletons. Noted time point: newly diagnosed GD, antithyroid drugs for less than 3 months. PBMC-derived RNA was used for the TCR library. These same data were also listed under a study on T cells in Graves' hyperthyroidism and ophthalmopathy.

The source material was peripheral blood mononuclear cells (PBMCs), sampled at new diagnosis, from a patient treated with antithyroid drugs. The receptors stem from a woman younger than 30 with Graves disease.

This clonotype was counted a few times. V gene TRBV11-3 combines with J gene TRBJ2-4; D unclear. This CDR3 comprises 16 residues. Germline V lookup: CDR1 SGHNT, CDR2 YENEEA. Trimming took off 10 bases at V and 1 base at J, with 20 bases between the two ends. CDR3 region: CATSKGPASAKNIQYF. The CDR3 DNA follows: TGTGCCACAAGCAAGGGCCCTGCATCGGCCAAAAACATTCAGTACTTC.

J is TRBJ2-7 and V is TRBV4-1; TRBD2 matches at 7 bases. This CDR3 is 15 amino acids long. In germline, CDR1 is MGHRA, CDR2 YSYEKL. V shed 2 bases, J shed 3 bases, and the junction held 7 bases outside the gene matches. The CDR3 nucleotides read TGCGCCAGCAGCCAAACTCCAGCGGGAAGCTACGAGCAGTACTTC. As protein: CASSQTPAGSYEQYF.

Comments on this clonotype: A single base separates this from a much larger clone, so it may be a read error. The chain is built from TRBV6-2 or TRBV6-3 and TRBJ2-1; D unclear. Germline CDR1 is MNHEY and CDR2 is SVGEGT. The CDR3 covers 13 residues. V shed 0 bases and J shed 5 bases, with 5 bases lying between them. Here the CDR3 reads CASSYSDNNEQFF. The CDR3 DNA reads TGTGCCAGCAGTTACTCCGACAACAATGAGCAGTTCTTC.

This clonotype occurred many times. The chain combines TRBV10-1 with TRBJ2-7; TRBD1 matches 8 bases. This CDR3 is 18 amino acids long. Germline loops: CDR1 WNHNN, CDR2 SYGVQD (reference sequence). Germline trimming cut 6 bases from V and 0 bases from J; bases unmatched to any gene: 16. The CDR3 sequence: CASSDASPTGAFSYEQYF. The CDR3 coding sequence is TGCGCCAGCAGCGACGCATCCCCGACAGGGGCGTTCTCCTACGAGCAGTACTTC.

This clonotype was counted only a few times. The J gene is TRBJ1-2, the V gene TRBV20-1, with TRBD1 as a possible D gene (5 bases). The CDR3 runs 13 residues. V lost 6 bases and J lost 4, with 15 bases in between. Per germline, CDR1 DFQATT and CDR2 SNEGSKA (reference sequence). This CDR3 reads CSAPPRRVYGYTF. In nucleotides, the CDR3 is TGCAGTGCCCCTCCGCGCAGGGTCTATGGCTACACCTTC.

In this sample, this clonotype turned up many times. The rearrangement links TRBV28 to TRBJ1-1; 8 bases fit TRBD1. V shed 5 bases and J 6 bases; nucleotides not matched to a gene: 8. Germline lookup yields CDR1 MDHEN and CDR2 SYDVKM. The CDR3 is 14 amino acids. In nucleotides, the CDR3 is TGTGCCAGCAGTCAAGGACAGGGTTTCTCTGAAGCTTTCTTT. The encoded protein is CASSQGQGFSEAFF.

This clonotype was observed at least ten times. This chain connects TRBV27 to TRBJ2-7, with D tentatively TRBD1 (6 bases). CDR1 MNHEY and CDR2 SMNVEV come from the germline V gene (reference sequence). This CDR3 comprises 14 residues. V lost 7 bases and J 2 bases, leaving 15 bases between the germline ends. This chain's CDR3 is CASKYSGAPYEQYF. DNA for the CDR3: TGTGCCAGCAAATATTCAGGGGCCCCCTACGAGCAGTACTTC.

The chain is built from TRBV28 and TRBJ2-5, with no clear D. Germline assignment: CDR1 MDHEN and CDR2 SYDVKM. CDR3 length: 12 residues. With 10 bases removed from V and 4 bases from J, the gap between germline ends came to 13 bases. CDR3 region: CATNRHLETQYF. The CDR3 DNA reads TGTGCCACCAACAGACACTTAGAGACCCAGTACTTC.

The chain carries TRBV7-3 and TRBJ2-5; D is perhaps TRBD1 or TRBD2 (5 bases each). The CDR3 loop spans 13 amino acids. Germline V gene data show CDR1 as SGHTA and CDR2 as FQGTGA. Trimming took 5 bases from V and 3 from J, leaving 10 bases between them. The CDR3 reads CASSPGPEETQYF. CDR3 DNA: TGTGCCAGCAGCCCGGGACCCGAAGAGACCCAGTACTTC.

This clonotype has ten or more counts. V gene TRBV11-2 combines with J gene TRBJ2-7, with D unresolved. The ends were cut back, 4 bases at V and 4 bases at J, with 14 bases in the middle. This CDR3 spans 14 amino acids. Germline CDR1 reads SGHAT; CDR2 reads FQNNGV. The CDR3 DNA reads as TGTGCCAGCAGCTCCCGGCTTGAATTTTACGAGCAGTACTTC. It yields the protein CASSSRLEFYEQYF.

There are many counts of this clonotype. This sequence joins TRBV12-3 or TRBV12-4 and TRBJ1-5, with 9 nucleotides matching TRBD1. V shed 10 bases and J 2 bases; nucleotides not matched to a gene: 6. There are 14 residues in the CDR3. CDR3 nucleotide sequence: TGTGCCACCACACGGACAGGGGGCAATCAGCCCCAGCATTTT. The encoded protein is CATTRTGGNQPQHF.

This clonotype has more than one count but fewer than ten. V usage is TRBV10-1 and J usage is TRBJ2-1, with D perhaps assigned TRBD1 or TRBD2 (5 bases each). The germline gives CDR1 WNHNN, CDR2 SYGVQD (reference sequence). V gave up 6 bases and J gave up 9 bases, with 15 bases separating them. This CDR3 comprises 13 residues. The CDR3 spells CASSRDVRTEQFF. For the CDR3, the DNA is TGCGCCAGCAGCAGGGACGTCCGTACTGAGCAGTTCTTC.

This clonotype was detected ten times or more. This chain joins TRBV20-1 and TRBJ1-1; D gene unclear. The CDR3 extends over 15 amino acids. CDR1 and CDR2 from the germline V gene are DFQATT and SNEGSKA (reference sequence). The V end was cut by 0 bases, the J end by 1 base, with 12 bases between. In DNA, the CDR3 is TGCAGTGCTAGAGATCGAGTCACCCCGAACACTGAAGCTTTCTTT. Residues: CSARDRVTPNTEAFF.

This clonotype turned up a few times. The V and J genes are TRBV13 and TRBJ2-7; 8 nucleotides line up with TRBD2. Germline CDR1 is PRHDT and CDR2 is FYEKMQ (reference sequence). CDR3 length: 15 amino acids. Trimming cost V 4 bases and J 4 bases; bases outside gene matches: 9. DNA of the CDR3: TGTGCCAGCAGCTCCCTCACTTTAGCGGGATACGAGCAGTACTTC. This sequence encodes CASSSLTLAGYEQYF. Full variable domain (remainder filled in from reference TRBV13 and TRBJ2-7): AAGVIQSPRHLIKEKRETATLKCYPIPRHDTVYWYQQGPGQDPQFLISFYEKMQSDKGSIPDRFSAQQFSDYHSELNMSSLELGDSALYFCASSSLTLAGYEQYFGPGTRLTVT.

This clonotype was recorded at least ten times. The chain joins TRBV13 to TRBJ2-3, with a possible D match to TRBD2 (6 bases). Trimming stripped 5 bases from V and 1 base from J, with 13 bases between. The germline V gene encodes CDR1 PRHDT and CDR2 FYEKMQ (reference sequence). The CDR3 is made up of 15 amino acids. The CDR3 protein is CASSPPGVGTDTQYF. Here the CDR3 DNA reads TGTGCCAGCAGCCCCCCGGGGGTTGGCACAGATACGCAGTATTTT.

There are a few counts of this clonotype. Given the absence of the conserved phenylalanine or tryptophan at the CDR3 end, a read error is likely. It is unclear where the CDR3 begins or ends on the DNA, so no DNA is shown, and the CDR3 is as TCRdb lists it. The chain couples TRBV4-2 to TRBJ1-2. The CDR3 region is 11 residues in length, termini included. Germline assignment: CDR1 LGHNA and CDR2 YNFKEQ. CDR3 amino acids: CASSQGGHLLL.

The sample holds many counts of this clonotype. The chain employs TRBV30 and TRBJ1-2; D gene unclear. Germline loops: CDR1 GTSNPN, CDR2 SVGIG (reference sequence). Trimming pared 1 base from V and 0 bases from J, leaving 15 bases between. This CDR3 region has 16 residues. CDR3 loop: CAWSAEAGTSNYGYTF. CDR3 DNA sequence: TGTGCCTGGAGTGCTGAAGCAGGAACCTCTAACTATGGCTACACCTTC. The whole variable domain, filled in from reference TRBV30 and TRBJ1-2, reads SQTIHQWPATLVQPVGSPLSLECTVEGTSNPNLYWYRQAAGRGLQLLFYSVGIGQISSEVPQNLSASRPQDRQFILSSKKLLLSDSGFYLCAWSAEAGTSNYGYTFGSGTRLTVV.

In its sample, this clonotype was seen a few times. The chain has TRBV11-2 and TRBJ2-5; D is undetermined. CDR1 and CDR2 (germline): SGHAT, FQNNGV. V shed 4 bases and J shed 5 bases, with 20 bases lying between them. The CDR3 runs to 16 residues. This CDR3 reads CASSYRRDMARETQYF. The CDR3 DNA sequence: TGTGCCAGCAGCTACCGGCGAGACATGGCTCGGGAGACCCAGTACTTC.

The sample holds a few counts of this clonotype. This chain uses TRBV4-3 with TRBJ2-5, with D possibly TRBD1 on 6 matching bases. This CDR3 has 18 amino acids. Germline assignment: CDR1 LGHNA and CDR2 YSLEER. V shed 0 bases and J shed 5 bases, with 22 bases lying between them. The CDR3 loop is CASSQETWGQGNRETQYF. CDR3 DNA sequence: TGCGCCAGCAGCCAAGAGACGTGGGGGCAGGGGAATCGTGAGACCCAGTACTTC.

This clonotype appeared many times. The rearrangement joins TRBV11-2 to TRBJ1-1; D unclear. Germline V CDR1 and CDR2: SGHAT, FQNNGV. Trimming stripped 5 bases from V and 5 bases from J, with 9 bases between. CDR3 length: 12 residues. CDR3 sequence: CASSLTGTEAFF. The CDR3 coding sequence is TGTGCCAGCAGCCTAACGGGGACTGAAGCTTTCTTT.

At least ten counts were recorded for this clonotype. The junction departs from germline at one end; a sequencing error may be responsible. V and J are TRBV7-7 and TRBJ2-3; tentatively, D is TRBD2 (7 bases). Germline V gene sequence: CDR1 SSHAT, CDR2 FNYEAQ (reference sequence). The CDR3 loop spans 15 amino acids. This CDR3 reads CASSLSSGGGDTQYF. DNA for the CDR3: TGTGCTAGCAGCTTGTCTAGCGGAGGGGGAGATACGCAGTATTTT.

This clonotype occurred many times. This sequence joins TRBV20-1 and TRBJ2-1, with 9 positions matching TRBD1. The V gene end was trimmed by 0 bases and the J gene end by 9 bases; junction bases not matched to a gene: 6. The germline CDR1 and CDR2 sequences are DFQATT and SNEGSKA (reference sequence). The CDR3 runs to 14 residues. The CDR3 here is CSARETGGVFEQFF. The CDR3 DNA reads TGCAGTGCTAGAGAGACAGGGGGTGTGTTTGAGCAGTTCTTC.

As to this clonotype: A single base is all that separates this from a far larger clone, so a read error is likely. The rearrangement uses TRBV7-3 and TRBJ1-2; possibly TRBD1 for D (6 bases). The CDR3 runs 16 residues. Germline-derived CDR1 and CDR2 are SGHTA and FQGTGA. The CDR3 DNA follows: TGCGCCAGCAGCCAAACGAACCTCAGGGGTTTAGGTGGCTACGCCTTC. Amino acid sequence: CASSQTNLRGLGGYAF.

CDR3 protein: CSAEGVERGNEQFF. The CDR3 coding sequence is TGCAGTGCTGAGGGTGTGGAGCGGGGGAATGAGCAGTTCTTC. The chain links TRBV20-1 to TRBJ2-1; 8 bases agree with TRBD2. V was pared by 5 bases and J by 7 bases, with 10 bases of the junction left unmatched. Germline-derived CDR1 and CDR2 are DFQATT and SNEGSKA (reference sequence). There are 14 residues in the CDR3.

This clonotype was seen many times. The chain employs TRBV6-1 and TRBJ2-2, with 14 bases identical to TRBD2. CDR1 and CDR2 (germline): MNHNS, SASEGT. The CDR3 covers 16 residues. Trimming at V came to 6 bases and at J to 2 bases, leaving 2 bases not matched to a gene. CDR3 DNA sequence: TGTGCCAGCAGGGGACTAGCGGGGGCCAACACCGGGGAGCTGTTTTTT. Translation gives CASRGLAGANTGELFF.

In regard to this clonotype: This may be a read error, as it is one base from a much larger clone. The chain links TRBV20-1 to TRBJ2-1, with D perhaps matching TRBD1 (5 bases). V lost 6 bases to trimming and J lost 8 bases, with 11 bases between them. The CDR3 is made up of 11 amino acids. CDR1 DFQATT and CDR2 SNEGSKA come from the germline V gene (reference sequence). The CDR3 loop reads CSAAGYDEQFF. CDR3 coding DNA: TGCAGTGCGGCAGGGTACGATGAGCAGTTCTTC.